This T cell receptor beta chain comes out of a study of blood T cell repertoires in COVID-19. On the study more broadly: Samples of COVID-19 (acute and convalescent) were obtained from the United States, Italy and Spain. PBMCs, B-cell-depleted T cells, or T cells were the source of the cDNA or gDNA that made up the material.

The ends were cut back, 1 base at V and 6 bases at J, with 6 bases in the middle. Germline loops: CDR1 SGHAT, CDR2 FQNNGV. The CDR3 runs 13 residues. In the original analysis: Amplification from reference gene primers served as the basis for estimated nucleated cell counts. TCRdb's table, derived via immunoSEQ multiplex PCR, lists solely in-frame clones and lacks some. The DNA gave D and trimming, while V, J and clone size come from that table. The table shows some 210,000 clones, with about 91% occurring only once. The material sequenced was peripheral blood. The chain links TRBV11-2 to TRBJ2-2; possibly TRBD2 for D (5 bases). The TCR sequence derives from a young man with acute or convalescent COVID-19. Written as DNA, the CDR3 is TGTGCCAGCAGCTTAGCGGGGTCCGGGGAGCTGTTTTTT. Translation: CASSLAGSGELFF.